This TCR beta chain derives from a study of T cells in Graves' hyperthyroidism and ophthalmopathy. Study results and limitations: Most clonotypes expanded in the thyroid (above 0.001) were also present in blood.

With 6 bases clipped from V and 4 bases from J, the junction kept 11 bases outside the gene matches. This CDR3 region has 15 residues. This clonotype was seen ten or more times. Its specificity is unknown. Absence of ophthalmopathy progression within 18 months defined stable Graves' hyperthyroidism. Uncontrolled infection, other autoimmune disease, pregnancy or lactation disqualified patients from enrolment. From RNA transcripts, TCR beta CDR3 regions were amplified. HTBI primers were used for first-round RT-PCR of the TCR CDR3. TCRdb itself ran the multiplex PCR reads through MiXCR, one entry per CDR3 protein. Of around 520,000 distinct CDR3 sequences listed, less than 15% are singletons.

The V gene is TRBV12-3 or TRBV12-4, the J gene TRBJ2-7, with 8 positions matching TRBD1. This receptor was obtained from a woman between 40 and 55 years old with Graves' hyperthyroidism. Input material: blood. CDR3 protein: CASSQDGTGVYEQYF. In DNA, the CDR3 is TGTGCCAGCAGCCAAGACGGGACAGGCGTTTACGAGCAGTACTTC.